Presented here are 6 T cell receptor beta chains from one specimen sequenced in a study of early T cells in non-severe SARS-CoV-2 infection. TCRdb independently ran MiXCR on the 5' RACE reads; one entry per CDR3 protein. The sample comprises approximately 70,000 distinct CDR3 sequences, about 12% of which are singletons, and 15% to 17% rests with the top ten. The specimen was whole blood, collected at baseline. These receptors all stem from an adult who was a healthcare worker with PCR-confirmed SARS-CoV-2 infection or an uninfected control (not recorded which). The donor label of this sample is uncertain.

This clonotype has just a few counts. CDR3 bases: TGTGCCAGCAGCCAAGAGTTGGGGACAGATACGCAGTATTTT. Translation gives CASSQELGTDTQYF. The gene calls are TRBV4-2 and TRBJ2-3; the D is unclear. The CDR3 has 14 residues. Trimming took 0 bases from V and 3 from J, leaving 7 bases between them. The germline gives CDR1 LGHNA, CDR2 YNFKEQ.

The chain uses TRBV12-3 or TRBV12-4 and TRBJ1-6, with D hard to call. This CDR3 is built from 14 residues. Trimming removed 5 bases from V and 8 bases from J, with 13 bases in between. This chain's CDR3 is CASSLQGEHSPLHF. CDR3 sequence (DNA): TGTGCCAGCAGTCTACAAGGCGAACATTCACCCCTCCACTTT.

This chain connects TRBV7-2 to TRBJ1-1, with TRBD1 identical over 7 bases. This CDR3 comprises 14 residues. V was clipped by 3 bases and J by 1 base; unmatched bases: 2. Looked up from germline, CDR1 is SGHTA and CDR2 is FQGNSA. The CDR3 loop is CASSFGTANTEAFF. CDR3 sequence (DNA): TGTGCCAGCAGCTTTGGGACAGCGAACACTGAAGCTTTCTTT. The variable domain in full, completed from reference TRBV7-2 and TRBJ1-1, reads GAGVSQSPSNKVTEKGKDVELRCDPISGHTALYWYRQSLGQGLEFLIYFQGNSAPDKSGLPSDRFSAERTGGSVSTLTIQRTQQEDSAVYLCASSFGTANTEAFFGQGTRLTVV.

The chain couples TRBV4-3 to TRBJ1-3; no definite D call. Trimming took off 2 bases at V and 2 bases at J, with 7 bases between the two ends. This CDR3 region has 14 residues. Germline lookup yields CDR1 LGHNA and CDR2 YSLEER. CDR3 residues: CASSQSYTGNTIYF. CDR3 DNA sequence: TGCGCCAGCAGCCAATCGTATACTGGAAACACCATATATTTT.

Only a few counts were recorded for this clonotype. V and J are TRBV5-5 and TRBJ1-1; no clear D gene. This CDR3 has 16 residues. Germline lookup yields CDR1 SGHKS and CDR2 YYEKEE (reference sequence). V was cut by 1 base and J by 0 bases, with 13 bases left in between. The CDR3 DNA is TGTGCCAGCAGCTTGATCGGTTACACCATGAACACTGAAGCTTTCTTT. Encoded protein: CASSLIGYTMNTEAFF.

V is TRBV7-2 and J is TRBJ2-3; no clear D gene. V lost 1 base to trimming and J lost 1 base, with 6 bases between them. The length of the CDR3 is 14 residues. Germline V gene lookup returns CDR1 SGHTA and CDR2 FQGNSA. In DNA form, the CDR3 reads TGTGCCAGCAGCTTAGAGGGCCGCACAGATACGCAGTATTTT. Translation: CASSLEGRTDTQYF.